One and the same sample provided the 27 T cell receptor beta chains below, sequenced in a study of T cell repertoires in cytomegalovirus infection. TCRdb reprocessed the reads with MiXCR, giving one entry per CDR3 protein. The sample has nearly 700,000 distinct CDR3 sequences, around 30% seen once. For these receptors, no antigen is known. The sample consisted of cultured PBMCs, taken from culture after CMV antigen stimulation. These receptors originate from a human donor in good health (CMV status not recorded). Some clones in this sample may be carry-over from other donors' samples.

This clonotype appeared a few times. This chain joins TRBV24-1 and TRBJ2-1; 9 nucleotides match TRBD1. Germline CDR1 and CDR2: KGHDR and SFDVKD. The CDR3 extends over 16 amino acids. Trimming took 3 bases from V and 7 from J; bases not matched to a gene: 9. The CDR3 region is CATSDGPGQGRNEQFF. The CDR3, as DNA: TGTGCCACCAGTGATGGCCCGGGACAGGGCCGTAATGAGCAGTTCTTC.

This chain links TRBV6-1 with TRBJ1-1; perhaps TRBD1 as D (6 bases). Germline loops: CDR1 MNHNS, CDR2 SASEGT. The CDR3 runs to 14 residues. Trimming removed 7 bases from V and 4 bases from J, with 16 bases in between. The CDR3 loop reads CASIPPGGGTEAFF. The CDR3 DNA follows: TGTGCCAGCATCCCCCCGGGGGGCGGCACTGAAGCTTTCTTT.

This clonotype occurred a few times. In nucleotides, the CDR3 is TGTGCCAGCAGCCGAGATCTAGCGGGAGCTCGGGAGACCCAGTACTTC. Its protein product is CASSRDLAGARETQYF. The chain has TRBV7-9 and TRBJ2-5; 10 nucleotides line up with TRBD2. From germline, CDR1 is SEHNR and CDR2 FQNEAQ (reference sequence). The V gene end was trimmed by 5 bases and the J gene end by 5 bases; junction bases not matched to a gene: 11. The CDR3 runs to 16 residues.

This clonotype appeared a few times. The chain is built from TRBV7-9 and TRBJ1-5; D is ambiguous. Germline V gene data show CDR1 as SEHNR and CDR2 as FQNEAQ (reference sequence). The CDR3 is made up of 13 amino acids. V lost 6 bases and J lost 5, with 11 bases in between. The CDR3: CASSLWVDQPQHF. CDR3 nucleotides: TGTGCCAGCAGTCTCTGGGTTGATCAGCCCCAGCATTTT. The full variable domain, completed using reference TRBV7-9 and TRBJ1-5, is DTGVSQNPRHKITKRGQNVTFRCDPISEHNRLYWYRQTLGQGPEFLTYFQNEAQLEKSRLLSDRFSAERPKGSFSTLEIQRTEQGDSAMYLCASSLWVDQPQHFGDGTRLSIL.

The CDR3 loop reads CSARDGVGSANSPLHF. The DNA for the CDR3 is TGCAGTGCTAGAGATGGGGTTGGGTCCGCGAATTCACCCCTCCACTTT. The rearrangement joins TRBV20-1 to TRBJ1-6, with unresolved D. Germline-derived CDR1 and CDR2 are DFQATT and SNEGSKA (reference sequence). With 0 bases removed from V and 7 bases from J, the gap between germline ends came to 16 bases. This CDR3 has 16 amino acids.

The V gene is TRBV12-3 or TRBV12-4, the J gene TRBJ2-1, with TRBD2 matching 15 bases. The CDR3 runs 18 residues. Losses at the gene ends were 5 bases for V and 0 bases for J; bases not matched to a gene: 5. The chain's CDR3 is CASSRRGLAGGSYNEQFF. CDR3 in DNA: TGTGCCAGCAGTCGCCGGGGACTAGCGGGGGGCTCCTACAATGAGCAGTTCTTC.

The V call is TRBV7-2, the J call TRBJ2-3; 13 bases fit TRBD2. The germline CDR1 and CDR2 sequences are SGHTA and FQGNSA. This CDR3 has 17 residues. V gave up 5 bases and J gave up 1 base; unmatched junction bases: 6. The CDR3, as DNA: TGTGCCAGCAGCCTACTAGCGGGAGGGGCTGGCACAGATACGCAGTATTTT. Encoded protein: CASSLLAGGAGTDTQYF.

This clonotype was seen only a few times. For the CDR3, the DNA is TGCAGCGTTGATCATTCACCGGGACAGGTCTACAATGAGCAGTTCTTC. Protein product: CSVDHSPGQVYNEQFF. The J gene is TRBJ2-1, the V gene TRBV29-1; 8 bases line up with TRBD1. The germline gives CDR1 SQVTM, CDR2 ANQGSEA. This CDR3 is built from 16 residues. V lost 3 bases, J lost 3 bases, and 10 bases stayed unmatched.

This sequence joins TRBV10-2 and TRBJ1-4, with D hard to call. CDR1 and CDR2 from the germline V gene are WSHSY and SAAADI. Trimming took 6 bases from V and 11 from J, leaving 13 bases between them. The CDR3 has 12 residues. The CDR3 is CASSQAPYKLFF. The CDR3 nucleotides are TGCGCCAGCAGCCAGGCCCCCTACAAACTGTTTTTT.

J is TRBJ1-4 and V is TRBV5-1; the match to TRBD1 covers 9 bases. This CDR3 is 16 amino acids long. Trimming removed 4 bases from V and 5 bases from J; junction bases left unmatched: 9. Per the germline V gene, CDR1 is SGHRS and CDR2 is YFSETQ. The DNA for the CDR3 is TGCGCCAGCAGCCTCGCAGTGACAGGGGGGAATGAAAAACTGTTTTTT. Translated, it gives CASSLAVTGGNEKLFF.

The rearrangement uses TRBV20-1 and TRBJ1-4; D uncertain. Germline CDR1 and CDR2: DFQATT and SNEGSKA (reference sequence). The CDR3 is 13 amino acids. V was trimmed by 4 bases and J by 4 bases, leaving 10 bases between them. CDR3 loop: CSAMEQDNEKLFF. The CDR3 bases are TGCAGTGCTATGGAACAAGATAATGAAAAACTGTTTTTT.

The chain is built from TRBV7-9 and TRBJ1-3; no definite D call. CDR1 and CDR2 (germline): SEHNR, FQNEAQ (reference sequence). The CDR3 totals 14 residues. The germline V and J ends were trimmed by 6 bases and 0 bases, with 9 bases remaining between them. This chain's CDR3 is CASSRSDSGNTIYF. The CDR3 nucleotides read TGTGCCAGCAGTAGGTCGGACTCTGGAAACACCATATATTTT.

The chain employs TRBV12-3 or TRBV12-4 and TRBJ2-7; 11 nucleotides line up with TRBD1. This CDR3 region has 15 residues. Trimming took 3 bases from V and 3 from J; bases not matched to a gene: 4. The CDR3 DNA follows: TGTGCCAGCAGTTTTGCAGGGACAGGGGGCTACGAGCAGTACTTC. As protein: CASSFAGTGGYEQYF.

V usage is TRBV6-5 and J usage is TRBJ2-7; D possibly corresponds to TRBD2 (5 bases). The germline V and J ends were trimmed by 8 bases and 7 bases, with 15 bases remaining between them. CDR1 is MNHEY, CDR2 SVGAGI, per germline. This CDR3 contains 12 residues. The CDR3 loop reads CASVGLRDEQYF. CDR3 nucleotides: TGTGCCAGCGTTGGCTTACGGGATGAGCAGTACTTC.

This sequence joins TRBV12-3 or TRBV12-4 and TRBJ2-5, with a possible D match to TRBD2 (7 bases). The CDR3 runs 15 residues. Trimming left V 6 bases short and J 5 bases short, with 19 bases between. CDR3 bases: TGTGCCAGCAGGAGCGGGACACAACAGCCGGAGACCCAGTACTTC. The encoded protein is CASRSGTQQPETQYF.

This sequence joins TRBV20-1 and TRBJ2-1; D perhaps matches TRBD1 (6 bases). Germline assignment: CDR1 DFQATT and CDR2 SNEGSKA (reference sequence). The ends were cut back, 0 bases at V and 3 bases at J, with 15 bases in the middle. The length of the CDR3 is 16 residues. CDR3 amino acids: CSARDGTWEFYNEQFF. CDR3 in DNA: TGCAGTGCTAGAGACGGGACATGGGAGTTCTACAATGAGCAGTTCTTC.

This clonotype was counted a single time. This chain joins TRBV9 and TRBJ2-3; D is possibly TRBD2 (6 bases). Between the trimmed V and J ends, which lost 3 bases and 2 bases, there was a span of 7 bases. This CDR3 spans 13 amino acids. Germline V gives CDR1 SGDLS, CDR2 YYNGEE. The CDR3 sequence is CASSGTNTDTQYF. DNA for the CDR3: TGTGCCAGCAGCGGGACTAACACAGATACGCAGTATTTT.

This clonotype occurred a few times. The chain is built from TRBV7-2 and TRBJ2-3, with D possibly TRBD2 on 7 matching bases. The CDR3 is 15 amino acids. V gave up 0 bases and J gave up 4 bases, with 11 bases separating them. Per the germline V gene, CDR1 is SGHTA and CDR2 is FQGNSA. The CDR3 sequence is CASSLAGGASDTQYF. CDR3 in DNA: TGTGCCAGCAGCTTAGCGGGGGGGGCCTCAGATACGCAGTATTTT.

This clonotype was recorded at least ten times. The V call is TRBV7-2, the J call TRBJ2-3; tentative D call: TRBD1 (5 bases). CDR1 is SGHTA, CDR2 FQGNSA, per germline. Deletions cut 1 base from V and 5 bases from J, with 10 bases between. There are 14 residues in the CDR3. The CDR3 reads CASSLGRGLDTQYF. Written as DNA, the CDR3 is TGTGCCAGCAGCTTAGGAAGGGGCCTAGATACGCAGTATTTT.

In its sample, this clonotype was seen many times. V is TRBV7-9 and J is TRBJ2-4; 9 bases fit TRBD2. Germline trimming cut 3 bases from V and 0 bases from J; bases unmatched to any gene: 9. CDR1 is SEHNR and CDR2 is FQNEAQ in the germline V gene (reference sequence). This CDR3 is built from 18 residues. CDR3 in amino acids: CASSFLAGPSLAKNIQYF. The CDR3 nucleotides read TGTGCCAGCAGCTTCCTAGCGGGGCCCTCCCTAGCCAAAAACATTCAGTACTTC.

This clonotype was detected ten times or more. The chain links TRBV7-2 to TRBJ1-3, with 7 bases aligning to TRBD1. The CDR3 has 13 residues. Germline CDR1 reads SGHTA; CDR2 reads FQGNSA. V dropped 5 bases and J dropped 4; count of bases not matched to a gene: 2. The CDR3 coding sequence is TGTGCCAGCAGCCCGGACAGGGGAAACACCATATATTTT. Its translation is CASSPDRGNTIYF.

This clonotype was observed many times. The chain carries TRBV7-2 and TRBJ1-5; 9 bases map to TRBD1. Germline CDR1 SGHTA, CDR2 FQGNSA. Trimming took 5 bases from V and 6 from J; bases not matched to a gene: 8. The CDR3 loop spans 15 amino acids. This chain's CDR3 is CASSEGQGGFQPQHF. Written as DNA, the CDR3 is TGTGCCAGCAGCGAGGGACAGGGCGGTTTTCAGCCCCAGCATTTT.

There are many counts of this clonotype. V gene TRBV7-9 combines with J gene TRBJ2-7; the match to TRBD1 covers 8 bases. The CDR3 covers 16 residues. The J segment lost 2 bases and the V segment lost 4 bases, leaving 10 bases of the junction unmatched. Germline V gives CDR1 SEHNR, CDR2 FQNEAQ (reference sequence). CDR3 amino acids: CASSSTRQGPTYEQYF. The CDR3 DNA reads TGTGCCAGCAGCTCGACCCGACAGGGGCCTACCTACGAGCAGTACTTC.

This clonotype has at least ten counts. J is TRBJ2-3 and V is TRBV7-2; maybe TRBD2 (5 bases). In germline, CDR1 is SGHTA, CDR2 FQGNSA. CDR3 length equals 16 residues. Trimming removed 3 bases at V and 2 bases at J, with 15 bases between. The CDR3 DNA reads as TGTGCCAGCAGCTTCCGAGGGCAGTTAACCACAGATACGCAGTATTTT. Translating gives CASSFRGQLTTDTQYF.

The chain is built from TRBV7-2 and TRBJ1-1, with D perhaps TRBD1 (5 bases). Trimming took 7 bases from V and 4 from J, leaving 16 bases between them. CDR1 and CDR2 (germline): SGHTA, FQGNSA. This CDR3 spans 14 amino acids. The CDR3 sequence is CASILGTEFTEAFF. The CDR3 nucleotides read TGTGCCAGCATCTTGGGGACGGAATTCACTGAAGCTTTCTTT.

This clonotype has ten or more counts. V and J are TRBV7-9 and TRBJ2-3, with D possibly TRBD2 on 6 matching bases. Trimming cost V 6 bases and J 0 bases, with 16 bases left between them. This CDR3 comprises 16 residues. The germline CDR1 and CDR2 sequences are SEHNR and FQNEAQ (reference sequence). As DNA, the CDR3 is TGTGCCAGCAGTGGCGGACCTCTAGCGAGCACAGATACGCAGTATTTT. Translation: CASSGGPLASTDTQYF.

In its sample, this clonotype was seen a few times. This chain uses TRBV12-3 or TRBV12-4 with TRBJ2-2; 7 nucleotides match TRBD1. The CDR3 has 19 amino acids. V was clipped by 5 bases and J by 0 bases; unmatched bases: 15. The CDR3 nucleotides are TGTGCCAGCAGTCCGCATCCGGGTGGGACAGCCTCGAACACCGGGGAGCTGTTTTTT. Translated: CASSPHPGGTASNTGELFF.